Listed below are T cell receptor beta chains from one sample, sequenced in a study of human thymus T cells. The data were produced by immunoSEQ multiplex PCR, yet TCRdb's version contains in-frame clones alone and is incomplete. The sample carries 45,000 to 75,000 clones, about 93% recorded once. What was sequenced was blood. These receptors all stem from a boy under three years old with a congenital heart defect but otherwise immunologically healthy. CDR3s leave out the opening cysteine and the closing phenylalanine or tryptophan. Expanded clones get a size class; other rows say once, few or many, or leave the size out.

V: TRBV5-4
size: NA
CDR3: ASSSDSNEQF

V: TRBV9
size: NA
CDR3: ASSAYGYRGSGANVLT

V: TRBV20-1
size: NA
CDR3: SARRETQY

V: TRBV5-8
size: NA
CDR3: ASSLAGWPITRIDTQY

V: TRBV7-9
size: NA
CDR3: ASSLMLAWGNEQF

V: TRBV7-9
size: NA
CDR3: ATGDGYERN

V: TRBV20-1
size: NA
CDR3: SARYSYEQY

V: TRBV10-3
size: NA
CDR3: AISEGAGLHQPQH

V: TRBV29-1
size: NA
CDR3: SVVRGAKETQY

V: TRBV7-6
size: NA
CDR3: ASSLEASLRNSENIQY

V: TRBV11-3
size: NA
CDR3: ASSLEAGREDEQF

V: TRBV7-2
size: NA
CDR3: ASSPITGGPSYEQY

V: TRBV7-9
size: NA
CDR3: ASSLDRGEQY

V: TRBV13
size: NA
CDR3: ASSPTGGHNEQF

V: TRBV13
size: NA
CDR3: ASSPGGAGANVLT

V: TRBV25-1
size: NA
CDR3: ASRVGLGAQY

V: TRBV5-1
size: NA
CDR3: ASSLMTGLTSNYGYT

V: TRBV6-1
size: NA
CDR3: ASDDAGAHEKLF

V: TRBV10-2
size: NA
CDR3: ASSESTGVTDTQY

V: TRBV2
size: NA
CDR3: ASRAGTLYEQY

V: TRBV11-2
size: few
CDR3: ASSLNRGTYNSPLH

V: TRBV19
size: NA
CDR3: ASSYFLSNQPQH

V: TRBV19
size: NA
CDR3: ASSIRAGEQF

V: TRBV4-2
size: NA
CDR3: ASSLRTSDEQF

V: TRBV11-2
size: NA
CDR3: ASSLDRGNQPQH

V: TRBV11-2
size: once
CDR3: ASSLGWSYEQY

V: TRBV18
size: NA
CDR3: ASSPRRLAGGVYNEQF

V: TRBV7-2
size: NA
CDR3: ASSLDNPGLNYGYT

V: TRBV5-6
size: NA
CDR3: ASRIPGQAVPYGYT

V: TRBV9
size: NA
CDR3: ASSVGTYTDTQY

V: TRBV6-1
size: NA
CDR3: ASSDNEQF

V: TRBV7-8
size: NA
CDR3: ASSLVGGTWTGGNSPLH

V: TRBV5-6
size: NA
CDR3: ASSVPPLVNGGETQY

V: TRBV6-1
size: NA
CDR3: ASSYGQLQY

V: TRBV7-2
size: NA
CDR3: ASSSGLAGVSEQF

V: TRBV27
size: NA
CDR3: ASSLDPSGGQNEQY

V: TRBV5-4
size: NA
CDR3: ASSLDGGRTGSSYEQY

V: TRBV7-9
size: NA
CDR3: ASSLVVRCYNSPLH

V: TRBV28
size: NA
CDR3: ASSLKGGYGYT

V: TRBV19
size: NA
CDR3: ASTTKSLRAMNTEAF

V: TRBV11-2
size: NA
CDR3: ASSLVAGGLGEQY

V: TRBV6-1
size: NA
CDR3: ASSEQRYGYT

V: TRBV7-9
size: NA
CDR3: ASSASGASYNEQF

V: TRBV4-2
size: NA
CDR3: ASSQALAGGMETQY

V: TRBV6-5
size: NA
CDR3: ASSSNYEQY

V: TRBV5-4
size: NA
CDR3: ASYDRVWNGYT

V: TRBV7-8
size: NA
CDR3: ASSQTSGGSYEQY

V: TRBV7-9
size: NA
CDR3: ASSLLDRVIGYT

V: TRBV27
size: NA
CDR3: ASSFAWGTDTQY

V: TRBV5-4
size: NA
CDR3: ASSLGGTGTYEQY

V: TRBV13
size: NA
CDR3: ASSFRTKATNEKLF

V: TRBV2
size: NA
CDR3: ALGARVYEQY